One sample yielded the 22 T cell receptor beta chains listed below, sequenced in a study of response to subunit inactivated influenza vaccine. TCRdb analysed the RT-PCR reads with MiXCR anew, one entry per CDR3 protein. The data show some 800,000 distinct CDR3 sequences, approximately 22% seen once. The starting material was PBMCs from blood, obtained 4 to 6 days after vaccination. Every receptor here comes from a man aged 50-60 years who received an inactivated influenza vaccine.

In this sample, this clonotype turned up a few times. This chain uses TRBV20-1 with TRBJ1-5; 7 bases line up with TRBD1. J lost 6 bases, V lost 2 bases, and 10 bases had no gene match. CDR3 length: 15 residues. Germline V gene sequence: CDR1 DFQATT, CDR2 SNEGSKA (reference sequence). The CDR3 spells CSARKSTGTGQPQHF. As DNA, the CDR3 is TGCAGTGCTAGAAAATCGACAGGGACGGGTCAGCCCCAGCATTTT.

This clonotype was counted ten times or more. The chain links TRBV27 to TRBJ2-7, with 11 bases that match TRBD1. V gave up 3 bases and J gave up 4 bases; unmatched junction bases: 8. The length of the CDR3 is 16 residues. The germline CDR1 and CDR2 sequences are MNHEY and SMNVEV (reference sequence). The CDR3: CASSFRPGQGGYEQYF. The CDR3 coding sequence is TGTGCCAGCAGTTTCCGACCGGGACAGGGGGGGTACGAGCAGTACTTC.

The chain combines TRBV3-1 with TRBJ2-5; tentative D call: TRBD2 (5 bases). V lost 4 bases and J lost 1, with 19 bases in between. The CDR3 runs to 17 residues. Germline V gene data show CDR1 as LGHDT and CDR2 as YNNKEL (reference sequence). CDR3 loop: CASSLYRLRVRQETQYF. For the CDR3, the DNA is TGTGCCAGCAGCCTATATCGGTTGCGGGTCCGCCAAGAGACCCAGTACTTC.

The chain employs TRBV20-1 and TRBJ2-7; 10 bases line up with TRBD2. The CDR3 runs to 15 residues. In germline, CDR1 is DFQATT, CDR2 SNEGSKA (reference sequence). V was pared by 2 bases and J by 5 bases, with 9 bases of the junction left unmatched. The CDR3 DNA reads as TGCAGTGCTAGATCCCTAGCGGGAGTGTACCACGAGCAGTACTTC. The encoded protein is CSARSLAGVYHEQYF.

A few counts support this clonotype. The rearrangement uses TRBV5-1 and TRBJ2-1; 11 bases fit TRBD2. This CDR3 comprises 16 residues. V was clipped by 4 bases and J by 2 bases; unmatched bases: 5. Germline V gene lookup returns CDR1 SGHRS and CDR2 YFSETQ. The CDR3 sequence is CASSIVAGGPYNEQFF. The CDR3 DNA sequence: TGCGCCAGCAGCATCGTAGCGGGGGGGCCCTACAATGAGCAGTTCTTC.

This chain joins TRBV29-1 and TRBJ2-3, with 14 bases matching TRBD2. Germline V gene data show CDR1 as SQVTM and CDR2 as ANQGSEA. CDR3 length: 17 residues. After removal of 3 bases from V and 6 bases from J, the junction contained 11 bases not matched to a gene. This chain's CDR3 is CSVDRLAGGPMDDTQYF. The CDR3 nucleotides read TGCAGCGTTGATCGACTAGCGGGAGGGCCAATGGACGATACGCAGTATTTT.

The chain combines TRBV12-3 or TRBV12-4 with TRBJ2-2; D might be TRBD1 (5 bases). This CDR3 region has 15 residues. V gave up 1 base and J gave up 7 bases, with 13 bases separating them. The CDR3 region has the DNA TGTGCCAGCAGTTTAGGACAGATCCAGGTCGGGGAGCTGTTTTTT. This codes for CASSLGQIQVGELFF.

The chain uses TRBV30 and TRBJ1-1, with D perhaps TRBD1 (6 bases). CDR1 and CDR2 (germline): GTSNPN, SVGIG (reference sequence). Trimming cost V 4 bases and J 7 bases, with 13 bases left between them. This CDR3 has 12 amino acids. CDR3 nucleotides: TGTGCCTGGAATCCGGGGGCGGGTGAAGCTTTCTTT. Its protein product is CAWNPGAGEAFF.

J is TRBJ2-7 and V is TRBV10-3; 8 nucleotides line up with TRBD2. Germline-derived CDR1 and CDR2 are ENHRY and SYGVKD. This CDR3 contains 14 residues. V shed 3 bases and J 1 base; nucleotides not matched to a gene: 2. CDR3 protein: CAISDAGGSYEQYF. DNA for the CDR3: TGTGCCATCAGTGACGCGGGGGGATCCTACGAGCAGTACTTC.

This clonotype was counted a few times. This chain joins TRBV12-3 or TRBV12-4 and TRBJ1-5; 9 nucleotides agree with TRBD1. The CDR3 totals 14 residues. J was trimmed by 7 bases and V by 4 bases; bases with no gene match: 5. CDR3 loop: CASSSTGGWQPQHF. CDR3 DNA: TGTGCCAGCAGTTCAACAGGGGGCTGGCAGCCCCAGCATTTT.

This clonotype has at least ten counts. The CDR3: CASSWGEGSYNEQFF. In DNA form, the CDR3 reads TGTGCCAGCAGCTGGGGGGAGGGCTCCTACAATGAGCAGTTCTTC. The chain uses TRBV7-2 and TRBJ2-1, with TRBD2 identical over 7 bases. V gave up 4 bases and J gave up 0 bases; unmatched junction bases: 3. The length of the CDR3 is 15 residues. CDR1 and CDR2 (germline): SGHTA, FQGNSA.

This clonotype was recorded many times. This sequence joins TRBV29-1 and TRBJ2-6; D gene ambiguous. V dropped 4 bases and J dropped 1 base, with 5 bases sitting between them. Germline V CDR1 and CDR2: SQVTM, ANQGSEA. CDR3 size: 13 residues. In DNA, the CDR3 is TGCAGCGTTGTTGGGTCTGGGGCCAACGTCCTGACTTTC. Amino acids: CSVVGSGANVLTF.

This clonotype was recorded a few times. The DNA of the CDR3 is TGTGCCAGCAGCCCCGGGACAGGGGCCGGTGGGACCCAGTACTTC. This codes for CASSPGTGAGGTQYF. This rearrangement joins TRBV11-3 to TRBJ2-5; 10 positions match TRBD1. Germline lookup yields CDR1 SGHNT and CDR2 YENEEA. The V gene end was trimmed by 5 bases and the J gene end by 7 bases; junction bases not matched to a gene: 10. The CDR3 runs 15 residues.

The sample holds many counts of this clonotype. This sequence joins TRBV5-1 and TRBJ1-5; 12 bases are shared with TRBD1. Germline V gene sequence: CDR1 SGHRS, CDR2 YFSETQ. The CDR3 spans 16 residues. The V gene end was trimmed by 0 bases and the J gene end by 7 bases; junction bases not matched to a gene: 5. The DNA for the CDR3 is TGCGCCAGCAGCTTGGCCGGGACAGGGGGCCTCCAGCCCCAGCATTTT. This gives the protein CASSLAGTGGLQPQHF.

This clonotype has at least ten counts. This chain links TRBV10-3 with TRBJ1-2; the match to TRBD1 covers 9 bases. The CDR3 runs to 15 residues. J was trimmed by 6 bases and V by 10 bases; bases with no gene match: 15. In germline, CDR1 is ENHRY, CDR2 SYGVKD. CDR3 nucleotide sequence: TGTGCCACGAGGAGAAGCACAGGGGGCGAACATGGCTACACCTTC. It encodes CATRRSTGGEHGYTF.

The chain uses TRBV7-2 and TRBJ2-5; 7 bases are a match to TRBD1. Trimming cost V 1 base and J 1 base; bases outside gene matches: 6. Per germline, CDR1 SGHTA and CDR2 FQGNSA. This CDR3 comprises 16 residues. Here the CDR3 DNA reads TGTGCCAGCAGCTTAGGCGTACAGGGGCGCCAAGAGACCCAGTACTTC. Translating it yields CASSLGVQGRQETQYF.

This rearrangement joins TRBV3-1 to TRBJ2-7; TRBD1 aligns across 8 bases. Losses at the gene ends were 5 bases for V and 2 bases for J; bases not matched to a gene: 11. Germline assignment: CDR1 LGHDT and CDR2 YNNKEL (reference sequence). The CDR3 covers 16 residues. The CDR3 bases are TGTGCCAGCAGCGGCCCCAGGACAGGGAAGACCTACGAGCAGTACTTC. Protein product: CASSGPRTGKTYEQYF.

The chain couples TRBV9 to TRBJ1-2, with D unclear. The V end lost 2 bases, the J end lost 5 bases, and 13 bases lay between the germline ends. The CDR3 is made up of 14 amino acids. The V gene's germline CDR1 is SGDLS and CDR2 YYNGEE. The CDR3 nucleotides read TGTGCCAGCAGCGTCTCCCAAACCGGGTATGGCTACACCTTC. It specifies CASSVSQTGYGYTF. The full variable domain, its missing parts supplied by reference TRBV9 and TRBJ1-2, is DSGVTQTPKHLITATGQRVTLRCSPRSGDLSVYWYQQSLDQGLQFLIQYYNGEERAKGNILERFSAQQFPDLHSELNLSSLELGDSALYFCASSVSQTGYGYTFGSGTRLTVV.

V gene TRBV28 combines with J gene TRBJ2-1; D is unresolved. This CDR3 contains 14 residues. CDR1 and CDR2 (germline): MDHEN, SYDVKM. V was trimmed by 3 bases and J by 6 bases, leaving 12 bases between them. The CDR3 nucleotides read TGTGCCAGCAGTTTGCCGGTGGTGCGCAATGAGCAGTTCTTC. Translated: CASSLPVVRNEQFF.

The sample holds many counts of this clonotype. This chain uses TRBV5-6 with TRBJ2-1; no definite D call. The V gene lost 4 bases and the J gene lost 4 bases, with 9 bases spanning the gap. The germline CDR1 and CDR2 sequences are SGHDT and YYEEEE. This CDR3 has 13 amino acids. This chain's CDR3 is CASSGVVYNEQFF. CDR3 in DNA: TGTGCCAGCAGCGGAGTAGTATACAATGAGCAGTTCTTC.

This sequence joins TRBV5-1 and TRBJ2-3; TRBD2 matches 10 bases. Germline CDR1 and CDR2: SGHRS and YFSETQ. V gave up 4 bases and J gave up 0 bases; unmatched junction bases: 5. The CDR3 is 16 residues long. For the CDR3, the DNA is TGCGCCAGCAGCGCGGGACTAGCGACTAGCACAGATACGCAGTATTTT. Translating it yields CASSAGLATSTDTQYF.

The chain combines TRBV4-2 with TRBJ2-7, with D perhaps given as TRBD1 or TRBD2 (5 bases each). Trimming removed 1 base at V and 0 bases at J, with 13 bases between. Germline loops: CDR1 LGHNA, CDR2 YNFKEQ. The CDR3 has 16 amino acids. CDR3 sequence (DNA): TGTGCCAGCAGCCAAGGGGCCGCAGGGAGCTCCTACGAGCAGTACTTC. It yields the protein CASSQGAAGSSYEQYF.